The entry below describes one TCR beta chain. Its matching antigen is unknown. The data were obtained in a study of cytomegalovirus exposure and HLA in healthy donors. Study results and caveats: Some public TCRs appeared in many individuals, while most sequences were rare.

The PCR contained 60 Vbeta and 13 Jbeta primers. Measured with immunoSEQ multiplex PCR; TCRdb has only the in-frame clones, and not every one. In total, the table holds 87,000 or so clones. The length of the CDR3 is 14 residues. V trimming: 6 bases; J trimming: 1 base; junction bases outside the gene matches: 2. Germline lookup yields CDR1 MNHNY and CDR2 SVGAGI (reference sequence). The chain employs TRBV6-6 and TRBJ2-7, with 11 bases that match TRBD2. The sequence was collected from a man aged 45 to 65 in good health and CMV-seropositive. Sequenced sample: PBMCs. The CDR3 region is CASRLAGGSYEQYF. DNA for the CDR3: TGTGCCAGCAGGCTAGCGGGGGGTTCCTACGAGCAGTACTTC.